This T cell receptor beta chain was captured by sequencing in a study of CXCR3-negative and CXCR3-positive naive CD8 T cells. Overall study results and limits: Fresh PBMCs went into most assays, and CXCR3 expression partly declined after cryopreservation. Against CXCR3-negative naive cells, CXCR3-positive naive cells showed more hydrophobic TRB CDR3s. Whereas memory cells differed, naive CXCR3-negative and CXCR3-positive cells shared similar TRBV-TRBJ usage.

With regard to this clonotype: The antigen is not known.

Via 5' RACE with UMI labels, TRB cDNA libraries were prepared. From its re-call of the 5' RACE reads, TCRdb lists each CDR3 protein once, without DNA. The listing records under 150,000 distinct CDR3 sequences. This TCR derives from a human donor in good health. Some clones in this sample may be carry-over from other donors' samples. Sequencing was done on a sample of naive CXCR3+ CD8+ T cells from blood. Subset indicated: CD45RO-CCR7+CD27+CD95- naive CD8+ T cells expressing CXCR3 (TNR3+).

CDR3 protein: CASSPGTWSQPQHF. V and J are TRBV3-1 and TRBJ1-5; TCRdb's assignment of TRBD1 cannot be checked, as there is no DNA. The germline V gene has CDR1 LGHDT and CDR2 YNNKEL (reference sequence). The CDR3 loop spans 14 amino acids.